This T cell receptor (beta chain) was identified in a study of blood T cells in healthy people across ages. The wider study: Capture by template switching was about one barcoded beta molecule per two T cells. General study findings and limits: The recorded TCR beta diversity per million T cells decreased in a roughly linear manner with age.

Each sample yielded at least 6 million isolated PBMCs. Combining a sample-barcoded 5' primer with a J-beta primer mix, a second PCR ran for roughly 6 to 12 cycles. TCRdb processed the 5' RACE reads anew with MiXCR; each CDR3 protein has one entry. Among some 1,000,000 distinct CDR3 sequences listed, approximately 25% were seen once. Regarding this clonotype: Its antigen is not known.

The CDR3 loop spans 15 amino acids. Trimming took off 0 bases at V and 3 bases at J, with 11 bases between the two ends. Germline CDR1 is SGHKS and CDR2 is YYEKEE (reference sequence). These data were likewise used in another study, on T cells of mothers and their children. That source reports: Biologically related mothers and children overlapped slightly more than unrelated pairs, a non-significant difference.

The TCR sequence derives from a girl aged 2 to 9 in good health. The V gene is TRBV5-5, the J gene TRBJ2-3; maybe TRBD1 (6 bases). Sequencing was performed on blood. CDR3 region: CASSLGGQGTDTQYF. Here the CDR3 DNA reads TGTGCCAGCAGCTTGGGGGGGCAAGGTACAGATACGCAGTATTTT.